The rows below give T cell receptor beta chains drawn from one sample of a study of blood T cell repertoires in COVID-19. Some clones are missing from TCRdb's copy, which holds only in-frame ones; the method was immunoSEQ multiplex PCR. The data hold about 170,000 clones, with around 84% observed a single time. Sample: peripheral blood. The source is a man aged 45-65 years with active or convalescent COVID-19. The CDR3 runs from the conserved cysteine through the conserved F or W. A D gene is named only where the DNA matches it firmly. Clone sizes are given selectively: once, few, many, or a class where the clone is expanded.

v_call: TRBV29-1; j_call: TRBJ2-1; d_call: TRBD1; clone_size: -; cdr3_nt: TGCAGCGTTGAAGATTTACGGGACAGTGTGTACAATGAGCAGTTCTTC; cdr3_aa: CSVEDLRDSVYNEQFF
v_call: TRBV7-2; j_call: TRBJ2-7; d_call: TRBD2; clone_size: -; cdr3_nt: TGTGCCAGCAGCTTAACTCCTAGCGGGATACTATCTCCCTACGAGCAGTACTTC; cdr3_aa: CASSLTPSGILSPYEQYF
v_call: TRBV9; j_call: TRBJ2-1; d_call: TRBD2; clone_size: -; cdr3_nt: TGTGCCAGCAGCGCCGGGACTAGCTTTTATGAGCAGTTCTTC; cdr3_aa: CASSAGTSFYEQFF
v_call: TRBV19; j_call: TRBJ1-1; d_call: -; clone_size: -; cdr3_nt: TGTGCCAGTAGTATTCTCGCAGAGAACACTGAAGCTTTCTTT; cdr3_aa: CASSILAENTEAFF
v_call: TRBV28; j_call: TRBJ1-6; d_call: TRBD1; clone_size: -; cdr3_nt: TGTGCCAGCAGTTTGCGGACAGGGAAGAGTAATTCACCCCTCCACTTT; cdr3_aa: CASSLRTGKSNSPLHF
v_call: TRBV28; j_call: TRBJ2-7; d_call: TRBD2; clone_size: -; cdr3_nt: TGTGCCAGCAGTCAAGGACTAGCGGGAGTGGGCTTATACGAGCAGTACTTC; cdr3_aa: CASSQGLAGVGLYEQYF
v_call: TRBV7-8; j_call: TRBJ2-7; d_call: -; clone_size: once; cdr3_nt: TGTGCCAGCAGCTTCCACTCCTACGAGCAGTACTTC; cdr3_aa: CASSFHSYEQYF
v_call: TRBV6-6; j_call: TRBJ1-5; d_call: TRBD1; clone_size: -; cdr3_nt: TGTGCCAGCAGTTACTCGGACAGGGGAAGCCAGCCCCAGCATTTT; cdr3_aa: CASSYSDRGSQPQHF
v_call: TRBV7-3; j_call: TRBJ2-7; d_call: -; clone_size: -; cdr3_nt: TGTGCCAGCAGCCCTTCGGGTGGTTACGAGCAGTACTTC; cdr3_aa: CASSPSGGYEQYF
v_call: TRBV12-3/TRBV12-4; j_call: TRBJ1-2; d_call: -; clone_size: -; cdr3_nt: TGTGCCAGCAGTCCCAGACAGAACTATGGCTACACCTTC; cdr3_aa: CASSPRQNYGYTF
v_call: TRBV5-6; j_call: TRBJ2-1; d_call: TRBD2; clone_size: -; cdr3_nt: TGTGCCAGCAGACTCGGACTAGCGGGAGACTACAATGAGCAGTTCTTC; cdr3_aa: CASRLGLAGDYNEQFF
v_call: TRBV19; j_call: TRBJ1-5; d_call: TRBD1; clone_size: -; cdr3_nt: TGTGCCAGTAGTAAGGCTCGGGGACAGGGTACCAATCAGCCCCAGCATTTT; cdr3_aa: CASSKARGQGTNQPQHF
v_call: TRBV12-3/TRBV12-4; j_call: TRBJ2-1; d_call: TRBD2; clone_size: -; cdr3_nt: TGTGCCAGTGGAAGCGGGAGGGCCCTTGAGCAGTTCTTC; cdr3_aa: CASGSGRALEQFF
v_call: TRBV11-3; j_call: TRBJ2-1; d_call: -; clone_size: -; cdr3_nt: TGTGCCAGCAGCGAGTCGGGGGCCTACAATGAGCAGTTCTTC; cdr3_aa: CASSESGAYNEQFF
v_call: TRBV7-2; j_call: TRBJ1-2; d_call: -; clone_size: -; cdr3_nt: TGTGCCAGCAGCTTGGGGGGGAAGGATGGCTACACCTTC; cdr3_aa: CASSLGGKDGYTF
v_call: TRBV18; j_call: TRBJ2-5; d_call: -; clone_size: -; cdr3_nt: TGTGCCAGCTCAAACACCCAAGAGACCCAGTACTTC; cdr3_aa: CASSNTQETQYF
v_call: TRBV30; j_call: TRBJ2-3; d_call: TRBD2; clone_size: -; cdr3_nt: TGTGCCTGGAGAGGGGGACTAGCGAGGTCAGATACGCAGTATTTT; cdr3_aa: CAWRGGLARSDTQYF
v_call: TRBV10-2; j_call: TRBJ1-5; d_call: -; clone_size: -; cdr3_nt: TGCGCCAGCAGAGACAATTTCAATCAGCCCCAGCATTTT; cdr3_aa: CASRDNFNQPQHF
v_call: TRBV4-3; j_call: TRBJ2-3; d_call: -; clone_size: -; cdr3_nt: TGCGCCAGCAGCCAAACTCCGGAAGGGGCAGATACGCAGTATTTT; cdr3_aa: CASSQTPEGADTQYF
v_call: TRBV6-2/TRBV6-3; j_call: TRBJ2-4; d_call: TRBD2; clone_size: -; cdr3_nt: TGTGCCAGCAGCGAAAGGACTAGCGGGAGTGGGTACATTCAGTACTTC; cdr3_aa: CASSERTSGSGYIQYF
v_call: TRBV28; j_call: TRBJ1-1; d_call: -; clone_size: -; cdr3_nt: TGTGCCAGCAGTCCCAACAGGGTCACTGAAGCTTTCTTT; cdr3_aa: CASSPNRVTEAFF
v_call: TRBV28; j_call: TRBJ1-5; d_call: TRBD1; clone_size: -; cdr3_nt: TGTGCCAGCAGTTTAGGACAGGGGGCTTTGCCCCAGCATTTT; cdr3_aa: CASSLGQGALPQHF
v_call: TRBV27; j_call: TRBJ1-5; d_call: -; clone_size: few; cdr3_nt: TGTGCCAGCAGTTTATGGGGCCAGAATCAGCCCCAGCATTTT; cdr3_aa: CASSLWGQNQPQHF
v_call: TRBV19; j_call: TRBJ1-5; d_call: TRBD1; clone_size: few; cdr3_nt: TGTGCCAGTAGTATATTAAGGGGGCGTAGCAATCAGCCCCAGCATTTT; cdr3_aa: CASSILRGRSNQPQHF
v_call: TRBV3-1/TRBV3-2; j_call: TRBJ2-6; d_call: -; clone_size: -; cdr3_nt: TGTGCCAGCAGCCAGAGAGCGGACAGCCATATACACTCTGGGGCCAACGTCCTGACTTTC; cdr3_aa: CASSQRADSHIHSGANVLTF
v_call: TRBV24-1; j_call: TRBJ2-2; d_call: -; clone_size: -; cdr3_nt: TGTGCCACCCAGGATGCGGGAAGGACCGGGGAGCTGTTTTTT; cdr3_aa: CATQDAGRTGELFF
v_call: TRBV15; j_call: TRBJ1-3; d_call: -; clone_size: many; cdr3_nt: TGTGCCACCGGCATTTACTCTGGAAACACCATATATTTT; cdr3_aa: CATGIYSGNTIYF
v_call: TRBV6-5; j_call: TRBJ1-3; d_call: -; clone_size: -; cdr3_nt: TGTGCCAGCAGTCAAGGAAACACCATATATTTT; cdr3_aa: CASSQGNTIYF
v_call: TRBV11-3; j_call: TRBJ1-3; d_call: TRBD1; clone_size: few; cdr3_nt: TGTGCCAGCAGCCCCCGCTTCCAAGTCTGGACAGGGCCTGGAAACACCATATATTTT; cdr3_aa: CASSPRFQVWTGPGNTIYF
v_call: TRBV5-4; j_call: TRBJ2-2; d_call: TRBD2; clone_size: -; cdr3_nt: TGTGCCAGCAGCGCCTTACTAGCGGGGGAAAAGGGGGAGCTGTTTTTT; cdr3_aa: CASSALLAGEKGELFF
v_call: TRBV6-2/TRBV6-3; j_call: TRBJ1-1; d_call: TRBD1; clone_size: -; cdr3_nt: TGTGCCAGCAGTCGAGCACAGGGGGCTGTGAACACTGAAGCTTTCTTT; cdr3_aa: CASSRAQGAVNTEAFF
v_call: TRBV3-1/TRBV3-2; j_call: TRBJ1-2; d_call: -; clone_size: once; cdr3_nt: TGTGCCAGCGGATTATCCAGGGCTAACTATGGCTACACCTTC; cdr3_aa: CASGLSRANYGYTF
v_call: TRBV6-2/TRBV6-3; j_call: TRBJ2-7; d_call: TRBD1; clone_size: -; cdr3_nt: TGTGCCAGCAGCCACGGGGACAGCTCCTACGAGCAGTACTTC; cdr3_aa: CASSHGDSSYEQYF
v_call: TRBV6-5; j_call: TRBJ1-1; d_call: -; clone_size: once; cdr3_nt: TGTGCCAGCAGCGGGGACAAGAACACTGAAGCTTTCTTT; cdr3_aa: CASSGDKNTEAFF
v_call: TRBV27; j_call: TRBJ2-7; d_call: TRBD2; clone_size: -; cdr3_nt: TGTGCCAGCACCGCATCGACTAGCGGCCCCTACGAGCAGTACTTC; cdr3_aa: CASTASTSGPYEQYF
v_call: TRBV5-8; j_call: TRBJ2-3; d_call: TRBD2; clone_size: once; cdr3_nt: TGTGCCAGCAGCTTCGCGGCTAGCGGGGGATATACGCAGTATTTT; cdr3_aa: CASSFAASGGYTQYF
v_call: TRBV27; j_call: TRBJ1-2; d_call: TRBD1; clone_size: -; cdr3_nt: TGTGCCAGCAAAGGCCCGGGACAGCACTATGGCTACACCTTC; cdr3_aa: CASKGPGQHYGYTF
v_call: TRBV7-2; j_call: TRBJ2-5; d_call: TRBD1; clone_size: -; cdr3_nt: TGTGCCAGCAGCGCGGTGACAGGGGGGGGAGAGACCCAGTACTTC; cdr3_aa: CASSAVTGGGETQYF
v_call: TRBV5-4; j_call: TRBJ2-3; d_call: -; clone_size: -; cdr3_nt: TGTGCCAGCAGACATTCAAGCGGCGGTGAAACAGATACGCAGTATTTT; cdr3_aa: CASRHSSGGETDTQYF
v_call: TRBV5-1; j_call: TRBJ1-3; d_call: TRBD1; clone_size: -; cdr3_nt: TGCGCCAGCAGCTTCAGGGGGCGCGAAAACACCATATATTTT; cdr3_aa: CASSFRGRENTIYF
v_call: TRBV9; j_call: TRBJ2-1; d_call: -; clone_size: many; cdr3_nt: TGTGCCAGCAGCGTAGGGGCAGGCAATGAGCAGTTCTTC; cdr3_aa: CASSVGAGNEQFF
v_call: TRBV7-6; j_call: TRBJ1-4; d_call: TRBD1; clone_size: once; cdr3_nt: TGTGCCAGCAGCCGGGGACAGAACTATCGGCGCGAAAAACTGTTTTTT; cdr3_aa: CASSRGQNYRREKLFF
v_call: TRBV15; j_call: TRBJ1-1; d_call: -; clone_size: -; cdr3_nt: TGTGCCACCAGCAGAGGTAAGAACACTGAAGCTTTCTTT; cdr3_aa: CATSRGKNTEAFF
v_call: TRBV28; j_call: TRBJ1-5; d_call: -; clone_size: -; cdr3_nt: TGTGCCAGCAAACAGGGTGCTAGCAATCAGCCCCAGCATTTT; cdr3_aa: CASKQGASNQPQHF
v_call: TRBV24-1; j_call: TRBJ1-2; d_call: -; clone_size: -; cdr3_nt: TGTGCCACCAGTGACTCATCTACCGGCTACACCTTC; cdr3_aa: CATSDSSTGYTF
v_call: TRBV6-2/TRBV6-3; j_call: TRBJ1-2; d_call: TRBD1; clone_size: -; cdr3_nt: TGTGCCAGCAGTTCTGGACAGGAGACCTCTGGCTACACCTTC; cdr3_aa: CASSSGQETSGYTF
v_call: TRBV12-5; j_call: TRBJ2-1; d_call: TRBD1; clone_size: -; cdr3_nt: TGTGCTAGTGGTCCACGACCTGGGACAGGCCACTCCTACAATGAGCAGTTCTTC; cdr3_aa: CASGPRPGTGHSYNEQFF
v_call: TRBV7-9; j_call: TRBJ2-7; d_call: TRBD2; clone_size: once; cdr3_nt: TGTGCCAGCACCAAACTCCCCTTCCGGGGGGACTACGAGCAGTACTTC; cdr3_aa: CASTKLPFRGDYEQYF
v_call: TRBV29-1; j_call: TRBJ2-1; d_call: TRBD1; clone_size: few; cdr3_nt: TGCAGCGTTGCACCATCCACCCTGGGTGTAAGGCAGGGGGCGCGTGAGCAGTTCTTC; cdr3_aa: CSVAPSTLGVRQGAREQFF
v_call: TRBV24-1; j_call: TRBJ1-2; d_call: -; clone_size: -; cdr3_nt: TGTGCCACCAGTGATTTGGGCTGGGGCTACACCTTC; cdr3_aa: CATSDLGWGYTF
v_call: TRBV5-4; j_call: TRBJ2-1; d_call: -; clone_size: -; cdr3_nt: TGTGCCAGCAGCTTTGGGGCCCCCGAGGAGTATGAGCAGTTCTTC; cdr3_aa: CASSFGAPEEYEQFF
v_call: TRBV7-8; j_call: TRBJ1-5; d_call: -; clone_size: once; cdr3_nt: TGTGCCACTTCCGCGGGACGGACCCTAATTCAGCCCCAGCATTTT; cdr3_aa: CATSAGRTLIQPQHF
v_call: TRBV6-2/TRBV6-3; j_call: TRBJ1-5; d_call: -; clone_size: -; cdr3_nt: TGTGCCAGCAGTTATCGCCCAAAAGGGGATCAGCCCCAGCATTTT; cdr3_aa: CASSYRPKGDQPQHF
v_call: TRBV4-3; j_call: TRBJ2-2; d_call: TRBD2; clone_size: -; cdr3_nt: TGCGCCAGCAGCGGAAATTTTTACGGGACTAGCGGGGGGAACACCGGGGAGCTGTTTTTT; cdr3_aa: CASSGNFYGTSGGNTGELFF
v_call: TRBV5-1; j_call: TRBJ1-3; d_call: -; clone_size: few; cdr3_nt: TGCGCCAGCAGCTTACAGGCACCCCCTGGAAACACCATATATTTT; cdr3_aa: CASSLQAPPGNTIYF
v_call: TRBV2; j_call: TRBJ2-7; d_call: -; clone_size: -; cdr3_nt: TGTGCCAGCAGCCTCATTAGGGGTTTGGACGAGCAGTACTTC; cdr3_aa: CASSLIRGLDEQYF
v_call: TRBV5-8; j_call: TRBJ1-5; d_call: TRBD1; clone_size: -; cdr3_nt: TGTGCCAGCAGCCAAGACAGGGCAAATCAGCCCCAGCATTTT; cdr3_aa: CASSQDRANQPQHF
v_call: TRBV9; j_call: TRBJ2-3; d_call: -; clone_size: -; cdr3_nt: TGTGCCAGCAGCGTAGGGGTTAGCTCTAGCACAGATACGCAGTATTTT; cdr3_aa: CASSVGVSSSTDTQYF
v_call: TRBV27; j_call: TRBJ1-5; d_call: -; clone_size: -; cdr3_nt: TGTGCCAGCAGTTTTGGGGGGATCCAGCCCCAGCATTTT; cdr3_aa: CASSFGGIQPQHF
v_call: TRBV7-9; j_call: TRBJ2-7; d_call: TRBD2; clone_size: -; cdr3_nt: TGTGCCAGCAGCTTAGTCGCGGGAGCCTACGAGCAGTACTTC; cdr3_aa: CASSLVAGAYEQYF